A selection of T cell receptor beta chains follows, all from one sample in a study of cytomegalovirus exposure and HLA in healthy donors. Here immunoSEQ multiplex PCR was the method, and the copy in TCRdb shows in-frame clones only, minus some. The data contain more than 75,000 clones, around 79% of them singletons. The source material was PBMCs. The origin of the receptors is a woman in her 40s in good health and CMV-seropositive. Both conserved end residues are part of each CDR3. A D gene is named only where the DNA matches it firmly. The size field is filled for only some rows; it gives once, few, many or a size class.

v_gene,j_gene,d_gene,abundance,CDR3aa,CDR3nt
TRBV6-5,TRBJ2-7,TRBD2,-,CASSFLSGGGRNEQYF,TGTGCCAGCAGTTTCCTCTCGGGGGGAGGGCGCAACGAGCAGTACTTC
TRBV5-1,TRBJ2-7,TRBD2,-,CASSGTSYEQYF,TGCGCCAGCAGTGGGACTAGCTACGAGCAGTACTTC
TRBV23-1,TRBJ2-7,-,-,CASSPKKTGNF,TGCGCCAGCAGCCCCAAAAAAACAGGGAACTTC
TRBV28,TRBJ2-5,-,few,CASSFGAMETQYF,TGTGCCAGCAGTTTTGGGGCCATGGAGACCCAGTACTTC
TRBV6-5,TRBJ2-7,-,-,CATLGAGRYEQYF,TGTGCCACCCTCGGGGCAGGGAGGTACGAGCAGTACTTC
TRBV10-1,TRBJ2-5,-,-,CASSEAAGETQYF,TGCGCCAGCAGTGAAGCGGCGGGAGAGACCCAGTACTTC
TRBV19,TRBJ1-5,TRBD1,-,CASSLDRGQPQHF,TGTGCCAGTAGTCTTGACAGGGGACAGCCCCAGCATTTT
TRBV11-1,TRBJ1-4,-,-,CASSGPDRPHGKLFF,TGTGCCAGCAGCGGTCCTGACAGGCCGCATGGAAAACTGTTTTTT
TRBV7-7,TRBJ1-6,-,-,CASSLETGSPLHF,TGTGCTAGCAGCTTAGAGACGGGTTCGCCCCTCCACTTT
TRBV4-1,TRBJ2-1,-,-,CASSQDWTSGVYDEQFF,TGCGCCAGCAGCCAAGATTGGACCTCGGGGGTCTACGATGAGCAGTTCTTC
TRBV7-2,TRBJ1-3,-,-,CASSLRYRQTSGNTIYF,TGTGCCAGCAGCTTAAGGTACCGACAGACCTCTGGAAACACCATATATTTT
TRBV7-9,TRBJ1-5,-,-,CASSLQGQPQHF,TGTGCCAGCAGCTTACAGGGGCAGCCCCAGCATTTT
TRBV4-3,TRBJ2-2,-,-,CASSQYTANTGELFF,TGCGCCAGCAGCCAGTATACAGCGAACACCGGGGAGCTGTTTTTT
TRBV29-1,TRBJ2-1,-,-,CSGLVYNEQFF,TGCAGCGGACTCGTCTACAATGAGCAGTTCTTC
TRBV30,TRBJ2-3,-,-,CACLAGSTDTQYF,TGTGCCTGTCTGGCTGGCTCCACAGATACGCAGTATTTT
TRBV7-8,TRBJ2-2,TRBD1,few,CASSSLPGQGNTGELFF,TGTGCCAGCAGCTCGCTACCGGGACAGGGGAACACCGGGGAGCTGTTTTTT